This T cell receptor beta chain was recovered during a study of identical twins. TCRdb fed the 5' RACE reads into MiXCR, producing one record per CDR3 protein. The sample has approximately 230,000 distinct CDR3 sequences; 6.5% are singletons. The study, taken as a whole, reports: Insertions were reduced in abundant cord blood beta clonotypes but not in memory repertoires. Partly confounded zero-insertion analyses could result from invariant MAIT and iNKT cells.

This clonotype came up a few times. The target antigen is unknown. CDR1 is MNHEY and CDR2 is SMNVEV in the germline V gene (reference sequence). V lost 8 bases to trimming and J lost 6 bases; unmatched junction nucleotides: 11. The CDR3 runs to 14 residues. These data also featured in a second study, about T cells expressing NK-cell markers.

The source material was CD8+ T cells sorted from blood. The sequence was obtained from a woman younger than 30 in good health. The J gene is TRBJ2-3, the V gene TRBV27; 7 bases agree with TRBD2. CDR3 residues: CASHSGTTLDTQYF. CDR3 DNA: TGTGCCAGCCACTCCGGGACTACGCTTGATACGCAGTATTTT.